This TCR beta chain was found in a study of cytomegalovirus exposure and HLA in healthy donors. The PCR ran on 60 Vbeta and 13 Jbeta primers. This table comes from immunoSEQ multiplex PCR, and its TCRdb copy is limited to in-frame clones, with some not included. The table records some 220,000 clones, 75% to 85% of them present only once. This receptor was identified in a woman aged 55-70 years in good health and CMV-seropositive. The sample taken for sequencing was PBMCs.

CDR3 sequence (DNA): TGTGCCAGCAAAAAGGGAGGCTATGGCTACACCTTC. Amino acid sequence: CASKKGGYGYTF. V and J are TRBV6-1 and TRBJ1-2; no reliable D call. Looked up from germline, CDR1 is MNHNS and CDR2 is SASEGT. The germline V and J ends were trimmed by 7 bases and 4 bases, with 10 bases remaining between them. The CDR3 runs 12 residues.